This T cell receptor beta chain was captured by sequencing in a study of CD8+ T cells in alopecia areata. Study overall: It was oral tofacitinib, at 5 to 10 mg twice daily, that treated patients received. Percent affected scalp area, the SALT score, rated treated patients' severity.

Study-wide findings and caveats: Possibly because of HLA-related factors, TCR sharing was less clear across patients than in mice.

The treatment: oral pan-JAK inhibitor, 5-10 mg twice daily. The study team obtained lesional scalp punch biopsies and peripheral blood from alopecia areata patients. In its sample, this clone was seen once. As yet, its antigen is unknown. Trimming took 0 bases from V and 0 from J, leaving 8 bases between them. The CDR3 runs to 15 residues. The V gene's germline CDR1 is SGHDN and CDR2 FVKESK. Investigators isolated RNA and reverse transcribed it into cDNA to act as the sequencing template. Clones were sequenced by immunoSEQ multiplex PCR, and TCRdb holds only the in-frame ones, with some missing. The sample has about 60,000 clones, more than 45% seen once.

The receptor comes from a human donor with alopecia areata. The specimen was CD8+ T cells sorted from blood, collected around week 37, from a patient treated with tofacitinib. This chain joins TRBV14 and TRBJ1-2; D gene uncertain. The CDR3 sequence is CASSQDSRPNYGYTF. In DNA form, the CDR3 reads TGTGCCAGCAGCCAAGATTCACGACCTAACTATGGCTACACCTTC.